The 19 T cell receptor beta chains in this list originate from one sample, sequenced in a study of cytomegalovirus exposure and HLA in healthy donors. The PCR had 60 Vbeta and 13 Jbeta primers. TCRdb keeps only in-frame clones here, not all; method: immunoSEQ multiplex PCR. The sample comprises about 160,000 clones, roughly 80% of which are singletons, and about 1.4% rests with the top ten. Sequencing was performed on PBMCs. These receptors were taken from a girl aged 10 to 17 in good health and CMV-seropositive.

The chain couples TRBV28 to TRBJ1-1; 8 bases agree with TRBD1. The V segment lost 3 bases and the J segment 4 bases; nucleotides outside the gene matches: 10. The CDR3 runs 16 residues. Germline values: CDR1 MDHEN, CDR2 SYDVKM. As DNA, the CDR3 is TGTGCCAGCAGTTTGTTGGGGACAGGTTTTCGCACTGAAGCTTTCTTT. Protein product: CASSLLGTGFRTEAFF.

Only one count was recorded for this clone. One end of the junction is discordant with germline, which a read error may explain. The chain couples TRBV30 to TRBJ2-2, with TRBD2 as a possible D gene (6 bases). Germline-derived CDR1 and CDR2 are GTSNPN and SVGIG (reference sequence). CDR3 length: 16 residues. The CDR3 DNA follows: TGTGCCTGGAGTGCCCCCCGAGGGAGGAACGCCGGGGAGCTGTTTTTT. Its protein product is CAWSAPRGRNAGELFF.

The chain uses TRBV7-3 and TRBJ2-2; a weak D match, TRBD1 (6 bases). The germline CDR1 and CDR2 sequences are SGHTA and FQGTGA. Trimming took 2 bases from V and 2 from J, leaving 12 bases between them. The CDR3 extends over 16 amino acids. CDR3 in amino acids: CASSLYGTYNTGELFF. The CDR3 DNA sequence: TGTGCCAGCAGCTTATACGGGACATACAACACCGGGGAGCTGTTTTTT.

The chain recombines TRBV28 with TRBJ2-1; TRBD2 agrees at 12 bases. From germline, CDR1 is MDHEN and CDR2 SYDVKM. V dropped 3 bases and J dropped 7; count of bases not matched to a gene: 4. This CDR3 comprises 15 residues. CDR3 sequence reads: CASSFGLAGKNEQFF. The CDR3 DNA reads as TGTGCCAGCAGTTTCGGACTAGCGGGAAAGAATGAGCAGTTCTTC.

Only a few counts were recorded for this clone. The chain links TRBV2 to TRBJ1-3, with 7 bases matching TRBD1. This CDR3 is 13 amino acids long. The V gene's germline CDR1 is SNHLY and CDR2 FYNNEI. V lost 9 bases to trimming and J lost 6 bases; unmatched junction nucleotides: 8. DNA of the CDR3: TGTGCCAGTTCCCCGACAGGGTTAAACACCATATATTTT. It yields the protein CASSPTGLNTIYF.

Regarding this clone: One end of the junction fails to match germline, which may point to a read error. The rearrangement joins TRBV2 to TRBJ1-1, with 10 bases matching TRBD1. CDR1 is SNHLY, CDR2 FYNNEI, per germline. This CDR3 is built from 17 residues. Here the CDR3 DNA reads TGTGCCAGCAGGGAAGGACAGGGGGAGAGGTGGATCACTGAAGCTTTCTTT. It is translated as CASREGQGERWITEAFF.

This clone was detected only a few times. The V gene is TRBV7-9, the J gene TRBJ1-5; 7 positions agree with TRBD1. CDR1 SEHNR and CDR2 FQNEAQ come from the germline V gene (reference sequence). V lost 4 bases to trimming and J lost 0 bases; unmatched junction nucleotides: 9. This CDR3 region has 17 residues. The CDR3 coding sequence is TGTGCCAGCAGCTATGGGACAGCCACCCTTAGCAATCAGCCCCAGCATTTT. This codes for CASSYGTATLSNQPQHF.

This chain links TRBV9 with TRBJ2-3; TRBD2 agrees at 8 bases. The junction had 5 bases not matched to a gene; V was cut back by 1 base and J by 1 base. Germline values: CDR1 SGDLS, CDR2 YYNGEE. The CDR3 is made up of 16 amino acids. CDR3 sequence reads: CASSVLAGGRTDTQYF. Here the CDR3 DNA reads TGTGCCAGCAGCGTACTTGCGGGAGGCCGCACAGATACGCAGTATTTT.

V and J are TRBV7-6 and TRBJ2-7; perhaps TRBD1 as D (5 bases). The CDR3 sequence is 13 residues long. Deletions cut 5 bases from V and 2 bases from J, with 10 bases between. Germline V gene data show CDR1 as SGHVS and CDR2 as FNYEAQ. Here the CDR3 reads CASSPGLTYEQYF. The CDR3 DNA reads TGTGCCAGCAGCCCAGGGCTCACCTACGAGCAGTACTTC.

This clone was picked up one time. The gene calls are TRBV5-1 and TRBJ1-1, with D possibly matching TRBD1 (6 bases). This CDR3 has 14 amino acids. V was shortened by 4 bases and J by 0 bases, with 10 bases between the two germline ends. Germline-derived CDR1 and CDR2 are SGHRS and YFSETQ. The chain's CDR3 is CASSPDRLNTEAFF. CDR3 sequence (DNA): TGCGCCAGCAGCCCGGACAGACTGAACACTGAAGCTTTCTTT. The variable domain in full, with the rest retrieved from reference TRBV5-1 and TRBJ1-1, is KAGVTQTPRYLIKTRGQQVTLSCSPISGHRSVSWYQQTPGQGLQFLFEYFSETQRNKGNFPGRFSGRQFSNSRSEMNVSTLELGDSALYLCASSPDRLNTEAFFGQGTRLTVV.

CDR3 residues: CASSPTSGRGNEQFF. The CDR3 DNA reads TGTGCCAGCAGCCCGACTAGCGGGAGGGGTAATGAGCAGTTCTTC. The J gene is TRBJ2-1, the V gene TRBV7-3; TRBD2 agrees at 14 bases. Germline-derived CDR1 and CDR2 are SGHTA and FQGTGA. The CDR3 is made up of 15 amino acids. V shed 5 bases, J shed 7 bases, and the junction held 4 bases outside the gene matches.

V is TRBV7-2 and J is TRBJ2-7; D gene ambiguous. Deletions cut 1 base from V and 2 bases from J, with 9 bases between. From germline, CDR1 is SGHTA and CDR2 FQGNSA. This CDR3 is built from 14 residues. CDR3 sequence: CASSLGREAYEQYF. The CDR3 coding sequence is TGTGCCAGCAGCTTAGGTAGAGAGGCCTACGAGCAGTACTTC.

The V call is TRBV7-7, the J call TRBJ2-2, with 8 bases aligning to TRBD2. The CDR3 has 15 amino acids. The V gene's germline CDR1 is SSHAT and CDR2 FNYEAQ (reference sequence). CDR3 in DNA: TGTGCTAGTACCCTAGCGGGCTTGGGGACCGGGGAGCTGTTTTTT. It codes for CASTLAGLGTGELFF.

The CDR3 reads CASSFLLRGGTDTQYF. In nucleotides, the CDR3 is TGTGCCAGCAGCTTCCTACTGCGGGGGGGCACAGATACGCAGTATTTT. V and J are TRBV9 and TRBJ2-3, with TRBD2 identical over 8 bases. The CDR3 totals 16 residues. Germline V gives CDR1 SGDLS, CDR2 YYNGEE. Losses at the gene ends were 4 bases for V and 1 base for J; bases not matched to a gene: 8. The full variable domain, in which reference TRBV9 and TRBJ2-3 provide the parts outside the CDR3, is DSGVTQTPKHLITATGQRVTLRCSPRSGDLSVYWYQQSLDQGLQFLIQYYNGEERAKGNILERFSAQQFPDLHSELNLSSLELGDSALYFCASSFLLRGGTDTQYFGPGTRLTVL.

The chain uses TRBV5-1 and TRBJ2-3; 10 bases map to TRBD2. This CDR3 has 15 amino acids. Trimming at V came to 7 bases and at J to 3 bases, leaving 8 bases not matched to a gene. Germline lookup yields CDR1 SGHRS and CDR2 YFSETQ. CDR3 DNA sequence: TGCGCCAGCGGTCTTACAGCGGGAGGGACAGATACGCAGTATTTT. Amino acid sequence: CASGLTAGGTDTQYF.

The chain couples TRBV5-1 to TRBJ2-2; the D gene is possibly TRBD1 (6 bases). Germline CDR1 is SGHRS and CDR2 is YFSETQ. Trimming pared 1 base from V and 3 bases from J, leaving 13 bases between. This CDR3 comprises 16 residues. CDR3 in amino acids: CASSLYEGHDTGELFF. DNA for the CDR3: TGCGCCAGCAGCTTGTATGAGGGACATGACACCGGGGAGCTGTTTTTT.

Comments on this clone: Distinct nucleotide sequences in the sample also encode this CDR3. This sequence joins TRBV4-3 and TRBJ2-7, with 10 bases matching TRBD1. Trimming cost V 4 bases and J 4 bases; bases outside gene matches: 4. The length of the CDR3 is 14 residues. The V gene's germline CDR1 is LGHNA and CDR2 YSLEER. CDR3 DNA: TGCGCCAGCAGCCCAGGACAGGGGGGGTACGAGCAGTACTTC. Its protein is CASSPGQGGYEQYF.

The chain recombines TRBV29-1 with TRBJ2-3; a possible D gene is TRBD2 (5 bases). The germline V and J ends were trimmed by 6 bases and 0 bases, with 13 bases remaining between them. This CDR3 contains 14 residues. Germline V gene lookup returns CDR1 SQVTM and CDR2 ANQGSEA. CDR3 in amino acids: CSVGIASSTDTQYF. DNA for the CDR3: TGCAGCGTCGGTATAGCGTCTAGCACAGATACGCAGTATTTT.

The CDR3 nucleotides read TGTGCCAGTAGTATTCTTGGCGGGGGGCATTACAATGAGCAGTTCTTC. Protein product: CASSILGGGHYNEQFF. The chain employs TRBV19 and TRBJ2-1, with TRBD2 identical over 8 bases. The V gene's germline CDR1 is LNHDA and CDR2 SQIVND (reference sequence). The V gene end was trimmed by 3 bases and the J gene end by 4 bases; junction bases not matched to a gene: 8. The CDR3 sequence is 16 residues long.